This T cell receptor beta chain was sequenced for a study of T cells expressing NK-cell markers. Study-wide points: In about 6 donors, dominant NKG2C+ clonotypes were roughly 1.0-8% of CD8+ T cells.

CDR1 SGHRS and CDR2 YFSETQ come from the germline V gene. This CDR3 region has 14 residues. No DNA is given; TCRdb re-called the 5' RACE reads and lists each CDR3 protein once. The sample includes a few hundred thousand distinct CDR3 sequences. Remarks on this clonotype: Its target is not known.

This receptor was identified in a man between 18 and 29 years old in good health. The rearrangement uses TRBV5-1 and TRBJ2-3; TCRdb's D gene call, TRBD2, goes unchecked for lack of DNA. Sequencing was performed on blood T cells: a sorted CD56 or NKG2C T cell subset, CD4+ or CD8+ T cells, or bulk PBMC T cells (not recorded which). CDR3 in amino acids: CASSSRLVEDTQYF.